This T cell receptor (beta chain) was observed in a study of cytomegalovirus exposure and HLA in healthy donors. Study-level information: Unique TCR beta sequences numbering approximately 120 million came from about 179 million T cells in an earlier analysis.

The V and J ends lost 4 bases and 1 base, in that order; junction bases with no gene match: 6. The germline V gene encodes CDR1 KGHSH and CDR2 LQKENI. The length of the CDR3 is 16 residues. Vbeta (60) and Jbeta (13) primers were used in the PCR. Method: immunoSEQ multiplex PCR; TCRdb's copy keeps in-frame clones and lacks some. The profile shows roughly 89,000 clones, approximately 64% of them singletons. This receptor was taken from a woman aged 50 to 60 in good health and CMV-seropositive. The V and J genes are TRBV18 and TRBJ1-2, with 10 positions matching TRBD1. The sequenced sample was PBMCs. The CDR3 coding sequence is TGTGCCAGCTCACTACCCGGGACAGGGGTTAACTATGGCTACACCTTC. Protein: CASSLPGTGVNYGYTF.